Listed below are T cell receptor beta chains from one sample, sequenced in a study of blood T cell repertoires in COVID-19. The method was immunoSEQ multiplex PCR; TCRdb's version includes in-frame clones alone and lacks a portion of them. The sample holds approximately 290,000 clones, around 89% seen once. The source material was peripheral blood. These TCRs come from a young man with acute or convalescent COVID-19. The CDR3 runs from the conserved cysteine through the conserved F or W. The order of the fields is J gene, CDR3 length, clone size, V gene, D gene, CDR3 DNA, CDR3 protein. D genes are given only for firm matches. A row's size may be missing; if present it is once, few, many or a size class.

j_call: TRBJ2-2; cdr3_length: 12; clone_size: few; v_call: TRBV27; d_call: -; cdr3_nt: TGTGCCAGCAGTTTAGTCGCCGGGGAGCTGTTTTTT; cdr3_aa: CASSLVAGELFF
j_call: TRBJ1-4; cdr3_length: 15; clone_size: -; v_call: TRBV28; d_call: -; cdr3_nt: TGTGCCAGCAGTTTAATAGGAGTACGGAAGGAAAAACTGTTTTTT; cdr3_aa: CASSLIGVRKEKLFF
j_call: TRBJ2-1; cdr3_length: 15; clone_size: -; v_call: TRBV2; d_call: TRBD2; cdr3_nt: TGTGCCAGCAGTGACGGGGGGGCCCGCTACAATGAGCAGTTCTTC; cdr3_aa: CASSDGGARYNEQFF
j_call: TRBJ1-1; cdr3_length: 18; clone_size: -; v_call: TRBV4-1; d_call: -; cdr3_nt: TGCGCCAGCAGCCAAGAATCGACGGGTTGGGCCCGGGGGGCTGAAGCTTTCTTT; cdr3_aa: CASSQESTGWARGAEAFF
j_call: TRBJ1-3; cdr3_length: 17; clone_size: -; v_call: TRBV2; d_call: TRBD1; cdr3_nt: TGTGCCAGCAGTGTCATAGGACAGGGAGGTTCTGGAAACACCATATATTTT; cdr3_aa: CASSVIGQGGSGNTIYF
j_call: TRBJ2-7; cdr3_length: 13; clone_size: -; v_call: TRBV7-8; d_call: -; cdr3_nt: TGTGCCAGCAGCCTAATGTGGGGCAGCGAGCAGTACTTC; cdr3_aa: CASSLMWGSEQYF
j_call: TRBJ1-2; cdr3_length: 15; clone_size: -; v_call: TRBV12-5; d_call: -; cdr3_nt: TGTGCTAGTGGACTCGTCGGGGATCTCATAGATGGCTACACCTTC; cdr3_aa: CASGLVGDLIDGYTF
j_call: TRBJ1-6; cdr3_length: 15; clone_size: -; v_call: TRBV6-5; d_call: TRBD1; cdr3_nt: TGTGCCAACAGGTGGGGACAGGGTGCAGATTCACCCCTCCACTTT; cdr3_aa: CANRWGQGADSPLHF
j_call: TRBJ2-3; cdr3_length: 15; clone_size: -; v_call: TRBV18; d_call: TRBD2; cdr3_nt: TGTGCCAGCTCACCATTAGCGGGAGGACCAGATACGCAGTATTTT; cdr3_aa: CASSPLAGGPDTQYF
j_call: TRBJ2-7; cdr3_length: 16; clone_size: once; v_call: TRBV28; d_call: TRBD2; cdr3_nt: TGTGCCAGCAGTTCCTCCGGGAGGGACCCTCTCTACGAGCAGTACTTC; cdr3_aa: CASSSSGRDPLYEQYF
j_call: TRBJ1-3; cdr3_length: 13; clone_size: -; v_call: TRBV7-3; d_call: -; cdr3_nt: TGTGCCAGCAGCGGAACGGGGGAAGGCACCATATATTTT; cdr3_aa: CASSGTGEGTIYF
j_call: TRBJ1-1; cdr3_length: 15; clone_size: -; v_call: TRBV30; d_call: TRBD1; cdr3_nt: TGTGCCTGGAGTGGGGGACAGGGAATTAACACTGAAGCTTTCTTT; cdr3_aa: CAWSGGQGINTEAFF